The source of this TCR beta chain is a study of identical twins. This clonotype has a handful of counts. Its antigen is as yet unknown. Template switching supplied a universal primer site; unique molecular identifiers were carried on the cDNA. Via MiXCR, TCRdb re-called the 5' RACE reads, giving one row per CDR3 protein. The data contain 700,000 to 950,000 distinct CDR3 sequences, more than 9% of them singletons. Healthy Caucasians made up all donors. Overall study findings and caveats: Cross-sectional statistical analysis was relied on for the conclusions, without the same donors being followed.

Per germline, CDR1 LNHDA and CDR2 SQIVND (reference sequence). J lost 2 bases, V lost 6 bases, and 5 bases had no gene match. This CDR3 contains 15 residues. This same sample was also part of a study on yellow fever vaccine responses in identical twins.

The genes are TRBV19 and TRBJ2-7; TRBD2 aligns across 12 bases. The sample comprised PBMCs. The sequence derives from a woman under 30 in good health. CDR3 in DNA: TGTGCCAGTAGGGGGACTAGCGGGCCGACCTACGAGCAGTACTTC. Amino acids: CASRGTSGPTYEQYF.